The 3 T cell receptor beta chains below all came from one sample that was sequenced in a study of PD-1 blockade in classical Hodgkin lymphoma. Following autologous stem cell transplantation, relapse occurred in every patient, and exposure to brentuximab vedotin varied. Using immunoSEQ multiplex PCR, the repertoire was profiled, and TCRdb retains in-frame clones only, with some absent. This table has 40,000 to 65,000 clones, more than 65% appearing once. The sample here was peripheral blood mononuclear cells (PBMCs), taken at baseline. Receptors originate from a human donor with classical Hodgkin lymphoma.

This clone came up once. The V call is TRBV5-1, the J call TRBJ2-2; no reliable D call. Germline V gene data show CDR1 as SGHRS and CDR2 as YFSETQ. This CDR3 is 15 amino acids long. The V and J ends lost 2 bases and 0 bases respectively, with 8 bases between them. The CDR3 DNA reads TGCGCCAGCAGCTTTGTAGGACCGAACACCGGGGAGCTGTTTTTT. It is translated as CASSFVGPNTGELFF.

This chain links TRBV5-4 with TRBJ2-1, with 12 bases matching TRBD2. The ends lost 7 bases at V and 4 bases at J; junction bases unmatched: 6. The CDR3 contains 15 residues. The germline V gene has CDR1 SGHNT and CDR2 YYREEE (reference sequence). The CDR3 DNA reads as TGTGCCAGCGAATCCGGGACTAGCGGGTACAATGAGCAGTTCTTC. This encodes CASESGTSGYNEQFF. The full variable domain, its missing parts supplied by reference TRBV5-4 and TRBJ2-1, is ETGVTQSPTHLIKTRGQQVTLRCSSQSGHNTVSWYQQALGQGPQFIFQYYREEENGRGNFPPRFSGLQFPNYSSELNVNALELDDSALYLCASESGTSGYNEQFFGPGTRLTVL.

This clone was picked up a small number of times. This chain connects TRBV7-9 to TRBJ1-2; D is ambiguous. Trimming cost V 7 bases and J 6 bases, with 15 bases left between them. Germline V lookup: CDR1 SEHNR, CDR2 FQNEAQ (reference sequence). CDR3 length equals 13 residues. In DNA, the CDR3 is TGTGCCAGCACCCCGACCGGAGAGAATGGCTACACCTTC. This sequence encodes CASTPTGENGYTF.